This TCR beta chain was observed in a study of T cell changes during pregnancy in multiple sclerosis. Only in-frame clones appear in the TCRdb table, and some are missing; sequencing was by immunoSEQ multiplex PCR. The table shows some 29,000 clones, with 80% to 90% occurring only once. V was cut by 5 bases and J by 1 base, with 9 bases left in between. The CDR3 covers 14 residues. The germline V gene has CDR1 MNHEY and CDR2 SMNVEV (reference sequence). The receptor was derived from a female donor with multiple sclerosis, enrolled in a pregnancy study. The sample consisted of CD8+ T cells from peripheral blood mononuclear cells, taken before pregnancy. This rearrangement joins TRBV27 to TRBJ1-5, with a tentative D call TRBD1 (5 bases). The CDR3 protein is CASSPRQSNQPQHF. As DNA, the CDR3 is TGTGCCAGCAGTCCTAGACAGAGCAATCAGCCCCAGCATTTT.